A single sample is the source of the 27 T cell receptor beta chains below, sequenced in a study of tissue T cells after allogeneic stem cell transplantation. Libraries were prepared by immunoSEQ multiplex PCR; TCRdb keeps only in-frame clonotypes and omits some of them. The table shows roughly 4,200 clones, with 55% to 70% occurring only once. The sample's time point: mouse harvest day 7 after allogeneic transplant. Each mouse received 10^7 T-cell-depleted marrow cells plus 10^6 splenic CD5+ T cells by tail vein. Sequencing used spleen. The receptor set was obtained from a female BALB/c mouse given C57BL/6 T cells with graft-versus-host disease after an allogeneic hematopoietic cell transplant.

This clone has only one observation. These gene names are mouse names. Read sequence stops 1 residue before the CDR3 end, and the germline J gene provides the missing end. The rearrangement links TRBV13-1 to TRBJ2-4; TRBD2 matches 10 bases. Germline V gives CDR1 NSHNY, CDR2 SYGAGN. This CDR3 region has 16 residues. With 0 bases clipped from V and 0 bases from J, the junction kept 1 base outside the gene matches. The CDR3 loop reads CASSDADWGSQNTLYF. The DNA read from the CDR3 is TGTGCCAGCAGTGATGCGGACTGGGGGAGTCAAAACACCTTGTAC.

Note on this clone: Gene names follow the mouse nomenclature. The read gets to within 1 residue of the CDR3 end, and the germline J gene fills in the rest. V gene TRBV19 combines with J gene TRBJ1-1; TRBD1 matches at 7 bases. Germline trimming cut 3 bases from V and 0 bases from J; bases unmatched to any gene: 2. Germline loops: CDR1 FNHDT, CDR2 SITEND (reference sequence). The CDR3 length is 14 residues. The CDR3 DNA, read in part, is TGTGCCAGCAGTACCGGACAGGCAAACACAGAAGTCTTC. Translated, it gives CASSTGQANTEVF. The full CDR3 is CASSTGQANTEVFF.

As for this clone: Gene labels here are mouse ones. The CDR3 end lies 1 residue beyond the end of the read and is filled in from the germline J gene. In the same sample, other DNA sequences code for this CDR3. The chain combines TRBV13-1 with TRBJ2-7, with TRBD2 identical over 14 bases. The V gene end was trimmed by 0 bases and the J gene end by 7 bases; junction bases not matched to a gene: 3. Germline V lookup: CDR1 NSHNY, CDR2 SYGAGN. CDR3 length: 15 residues. The CDR3 DNA, read in part, is TGTGCCAGCAGTGATGGGGGACTGGGGGGGCGGGAACAGTAC. Translated, it gives CASSDGGLGGREQY. The complete CDR3 sequence is CASSDGGLGGREQYF.

Note on this clone: Gene names and germline match the mouse. The read ends 1 residue early relative to the CDR3; the germline J gene fills the gap. This chain connects TRBV23 to TRBJ1-4; the table's D call TRBD1 went unverified against the DNA. Germline CDR1 is KGHTA and CDR2 is FQNQQP. The CDR3 has 15 amino acids. Here the CDR3 reads CSSSQSGTANERLFF. Partial CDR3 DNA: TGCTCCAGCAGTCAATCGGGGACAGCCAACGAAAGATTATTT.

This clone came up a few times. Gene names denote mouse genes. The read halts 1 residue ahead of the CDR3 end, with the missing end drawn from the germline J gene. This chain uses TRBV19 with TRBJ2-7, with 8 bases aligning to TRBD2. The length of the CDR3 is 14 residues. Germline V gene sequence: CDR1 FNHDT, CDR2 SITEND (reference sequence). The V gene end was trimmed by 0 bases and the J gene end by 6 bases; junction bases not matched to a gene: 5. Here the CDR3 reads CASSIEAGGSEQYF. The CDR3 bases that were read are TGTGCCAGCAGTATAGAGGCTGGGGGGAGTGAACAGTAC.

By sample share, this clone is medium-sized (0.01 to 0.1%). Any gene name here is a mouse gene name. The sequence runs out 1 residue before the end of the CDR3; the remainder is reconstructed from the germline J gene. The chain has TRBV16 and TRBJ2-7; a weak D match, TRBD2 (7 bases). Germline V gene sequence: CDR1 SGHSA, CDR2 FRNQAP. V lost 0 bases and J lost 7, with 10 bases in between. This CDR3 has 13 residues. The CDR3 is CASSLEGGGEQYF. The sequenced part of the CDR3 DNA is TGTGCAAGCAGCTTAGAGGGGGGCGGCGAACAGTAC.

Details on this clone: The gene symbols are mouse symbols. Read coverage stops 1 residue before the CDR3 terminus; the germline J gene supplies the remainder. The V and J genes are TRBV3 and TRBJ2-2, with 7 bases aligning to TRBD1. Germline trimming cut 1 base from V and 1 base from J; bases unmatched to any gene: 3. Germline V gene sequence: CDR1 SNHLY, CDR2 FYNGKV (reference sequence). The CDR3 is 16 residues long. The CDR3 region is CASSLDRQGNTGQLYF. The part of the CDR3 DNA that was read is TGTGCCAGCAGCTTAGACCGACAGGGAAACACCGGGCAGCTCTAC.

Concerning this clone: One junction end does not reproduce the germline sequence, and a read error may be involved. The listed genes are named as in mouse. The CDR3 is cut off 1 residue early in the read; its end comes from the germline J gene. V gene TRBV31 combines with J gene TRBJ2-5; TRBD2 matches at 8 bases. Per germline, CDR1 GKSSPN and CDR2 SITVG. The CDR3 runs to 15 residues. CDR3 region: CAWSLWGGNQGTQYF. CDR3 DNA (partial): TGTGCCTGGAGTCTATGGGGGGGGAACCAAGGCACCCAGTAC.

Worth noting for this clone: Gene and germline names: mouse. The read stops 1 residue short of the end of the CDR3; the missing end is completed from the germline J gene. This rearrangement joins TRBV13-3 to TRBJ2-4; the D gene is possibly TRBD2 (6 bases). The CDR3 totals 15 residues. The V and J ends lost 0 bases and 3 bases respectively, with 11 bases between them. Germline V lookup: CDR1 NNHDY, CDR2 SYVADS. CDR3 in amino acids: CASSDAGDGQNTLYF. CDR3 DNA, as far as it was read: TGTGCCAGCAGTGATGCTGGGGACGGACAAAACACCTTGTAC.

This clone was seen more than once but under ten times. The genes and germline here are from mouse. The DNA ends 1 residue before the CDR3 does, and the rest of the CDR3 is filled in from the germline J gene. The V call is TRBV2, the J call TRBJ1-3, with unresolved D. Germline V gives CDR1 LGHNA, CDR2 YSYQKL. The CDR3 length is 15 residues. V lost 1 base, J lost 0 bases, and 7 bases lay in between. CDR3 DNA, as far as it was read: TGTGCCAGCAGCCAAGTGGGGTATTCTGGAAATACGCTCTAT. Translation: CASSQVGYSGNTLY. The whole CDR3 is CASSQVGYSGNTLYF.

Worth noting for this clone: The listed genes are named as in mouse. The DNA ends 1 residue before the CDR3 does, and the rest of the CDR3 is filled in from the germline J gene. V is TRBV13-2 and J is TRBJ1-2; 8 nucleotides line up with TRBD1. The CDR3 covers 14 residues. Trimming removed 5 bases from V and 0 bases from J; junction bases left unmatched: 3. Germline assignment: CDR1 NNHNN and CDR2 SYGAGS (reference sequence). The CDR3 sequence: CASGADRANSDYTF. The part of the CDR3 DNA that was read is TGTGCCAGCGGGGCGGACAGGGCAAACTCCGACTACACC.

This clone has a handful of counts. The germline and genes are mouse ones. The read halts 1 residue ahead of the CDR3 end, with the missing end drawn from the germline J gene. This chain connects TRBV26 to TRBJ1-5; no reliable D call. The CDR3 runs to 15 residues. The germline gives CDR1 KGHPV, CDR2 FQNQEV (reference sequence). Trimming stripped 4 bases from V and 0 bases from J, with 10 bases between. Here the CDR3 reads CASSPDGYNNQAPLF. The CDR3 bases that were read are TGTGCCAGCAGTCCGGACGGATATAACAACCAGGCTCCGCTT.

This clone was recorded a few times. Here the gene names and germline are mouse. The read comes to an end 1 residue before the CDR3 does, leaving the germline J gene to fill in the end. The chain combines TRBV1 with TRBJ2-7; maybe TRBD1 (6 bases). Trimming took off 4 bases at V and 5 bases at J, with 6 bases between the two ends. Germline CDR1 reads NSQYPW; CDR2 reads LRSPGD (reference sequence). The CDR3 spans 11 residues. The DNA read from the CDR3 is TGCACCTGCAGTGGGACAGATGAACAGTAC. Amino acids: CTCSGTDEQY. The complete CDR3 sequence is CTCSGTDEQYF.

This clone has just one count. Mouse gene names and germline throughout. With the read ending 1 residue before the CDR3 end, the germline J gene is used to fill in that end. This rearrangement joins TRBV1 to TRBJ1-2; the match to TRBD1 covers 9 bases. Losses at the gene ends were 6 bases for V and 0 bases for J; bases not matched to a gene: 2. The CDR3 spans 14 residues. Germline CDR1 NSQYPW, CDR2 LRSPGD (reference sequence). The CDR3 loop is CTCRRQGANSDYTF. The sequenced CDR3 bases are TGCACCTGCAGGAGACAGGGGGCAAACTCCGACTACACC. The full variable domain, in which reference TRBV1 and TRBJ1-2 provide the parts outside the CDR3, is VTLLEQNPRWRLVPRGQAVNLRCILKNSQYPWMSWYQQDLQKQLQWLFTLRSPGDKEVKSLPGADYLATRVTDTELRLQVANMSQGRTLYCTCRRQGANSDYTFGSGTRLLVI.

Notes on this clone: Genes and germline are mouse. The read gets to within 1 residue of the CDR3 end, and the germline J gene fills in the rest. This chain joins TRBV19 and TRBJ2-7; 10 bases map to TRBD2. This CDR3 comprises 14 residues. V shed 5 bases and J 1 base; nucleotides not matched to a gene: 3. Germline CDR1 and CDR2: FNHDT and SITEND (reference sequence). CDR3: CASRRTGGSYEQYF. The covered CDR3 bases are TGTGCCAGCAGAAGGACTGGGGGATCCTATGAACAGTAC.

Points on this clone: Genes and germline come from the mouse. The observed sequence ends 1 residue before the CDR3 terminus, with the missing tail filled in from the germline J gene. The chain carries TRBV12-1 and TRBJ1-2; D not resolved. V was shortened by 4 bases and J by 0 bases, with 5 bases between the two germline ends. Germline V gives CDR1 SGHSN, CDR2 HYEKVE. CDR3 length: 12 amino acids. Incomplete CDR3 DNA: TGTGCCAGCTCCACAGCAAACTCCGACTACACC. It yields the protein CASSTANSDYT. The entire CDR3 is CASSTANSDYTF.

A few counts support this clone. The listed genes are named as in mouse. From the germline J gene comes the end of the CDR3, since the read stops 1 residue before it. This chain joins TRBV26 and TRBJ2-7; 10 positions agree with TRBD2. Germline assignment: CDR1 KGHPV and CDR2 FQNQEV (reference sequence). The junction had 5 bases not matched to a gene; V was cut back by 0 bases and J by 6 bases. This CDR3 contains 15 residues. The CDR3 here is CASSLSLGGRGEQYF. The CDR3 bases that were read are TGTGCCAGCAGTCTGTCGCTGGGGGGGCGGGGTGAACAGTAC.

Details on this clone: The genes and germline here are from mouse. The read halts 1 residue ahead of the CDR3 end, with the missing end drawn from the germline J gene. The same CDR3 arises from other DNA sequences in this sample as well. The chain uses TRBV4 and TRBJ2-3, with D possibly being TRBD2 (6 bases). The CDR3 length is 15 residues. Trimming removed 3 bases from V and 0 bases from J, with 10 bases in between. Per the germline V gene, CDR1 is LGHDT and CDR2 is YNNKQL (reference sequence). The CDR3 bases that were read are TGTGCCAGCAGCTACCTGGGGACTAGTGCAGAAACGCTGTAT. Translating gives CASSYLGTSAETLY. The whole CDR3 sequence reads CASSYLGTSAETLYF.

A remark on this clone: Germline and genes here are mouse. The read halts 1 residue ahead of the CDR3 end, with the missing end drawn from the germline J gene. The sample holds other DNA sequences that translate to the same CDR3. The V gene is TRBV26, the J gene TRBJ1-3, with unresolved D. With 3 bases removed from V and 0 bases from J, the gap between germline ends came to 6 bases. CDR1 and CDR2 (germline): KGHPV, FQNQEV (reference sequence). The CDR3 has 14 residues. The part of the CDR3 DNA that was read is TGTGCCAGCAGTCTCCAGAATTCTGGAAATACGCTCTAT. Translated: CASSLQNSGNTLY. The CDR3, in full, reads CASSLQNSGNTLYF.

Of note for this clone: Germline and genes here are mouse. The observed sequence ends 1 residue before the CDR3 terminus, with the missing tail filled in from the germline J gene. The J gene is TRBJ2-5, the V gene TRBV1; 7 bases are a match to TRBD1. The CDR3 runs 14 residues. V gave up 1 base and J gave up 3 bases; unmatched junction bases: 1. CDR1 and CDR2 from the germline V gene are NSQYPW and LRSPGD (reference sequence). The CDR3 is CTCSAGGQQDTQYF. The DNA read from the CDR3 is TGCACCTGCAGTGCAGGGGGACAGCAAGACACCCAGTAC.

About this clone: Germline and genes: mouse. The read finishes 1 residue shy of the CDR3 end, and the germline J gene is used to complete it. The chain is built from TRBV1 and TRBJ2-4; no firm D call. The CDR3 runs to 14 residues. The germline gives CDR1 NSQYPW, CDR2 LRSPGD (reference sequence). Between the trimmed V and J ends, which lost 0 bases and 0 bases, there was a span of 4 bases. CDR3 amino acids: CTCSADSSQNTLYF. Incomplete CDR3 DNA: TGCACCTGCAGTGCAGACAGCAGTCAAAACACCTTGTAC.

Comment on this clone: Genes and germline are mouse. The read comes to an end 1 residue before the CDR3 does, leaving the germline J gene to fill in the end. The chain carries TRBV13-3 and TRBJ2-3; possibly TRBD1 or TRBD2 for D (6 bases each). Germline V gene lookup returns CDR1 NNHDY and CDR2 SYVADS. The CDR3 totals 16 residues. Between the trimmed V and J ends, which lost 3 bases and 1 base, there was a span of 15 bases. The DNA read from the CDR3 is TGTGCCAGCAGTGGGTGTGGGGGCGCGGGTGCAGAAACGCTGTAT. It translates to CASSGCGGAGAETLY. The CDR3 reads in full as CASSGCGGAGAETLYF.

As regards this clone: Here the gene names and germline are mouse. The read terminates 1 residue before the CDR3 end, so the remaining end is supplied by the germline J gene. The V gene is TRBV26, the J gene TRBJ2-5; 12 bases line up with TRBD2. Germline CDR1 and CDR2: KGHPV and FQNQEV (reference sequence). V trimming: 5 bases; J trimming: 4 bases; junction bases outside the gene matches: 1. This CDR3 contains 14 residues. CDR3 DNA (partial): TGTGCCAGCAGTTGGGACTGGGGGGAAGACACCCAGTAC. This gives the protein CASSWDWGEDTQY. The complete CDR3 sequence is CASSWDWGEDTQYF.

Turning to this clone: Gene names are the mouse ones. The sequenced fragment ends 1 residue before the CDR3 boundary, so the rest is inferred from the germline J gene. The chain uses TRBV13-1 and TRBJ1-4; no firm D call. The V and J ends lost 2 bases and 3 bases respectively, with 8 bases between them. CDR3 length equals 14 residues. The germline V gene has CDR1 NSHNY and CDR2 SYGAGN. The CDR3 protein is CASSEREANERLFF. The sequenced part of the CDR3 DNA is TGTGCCAGCAGTGAGAGGGAGGCCAACGAAAGATTATTT.

In regard to this clone: The genes and germline here are from mouse. Read data end 1 residue before the CDR3 end; the end is taken from the germline J gene. The chain couples TRBV13-2 to TRBJ1-1; the D is unclear. Germline V gene data show CDR1 as NNHNN and CDR2 as SYGAGS (reference sequence). The CDR3 extends over 13 amino acids. V dropped 0 bases and J dropped 0 bases, with 3 bases sitting between them. Incomplete CDR3 DNA: TGTGCCAGCGGTGATGATGCAAACACAGAAGTCTTC. It yields the protein CASGDDANTEVF. The entire CDR3 protein reads CASGDDANTEVFF.

As concerns this clone: Genes here carry mouse names. The CDR3 end is not reached by the read, which stops 1 residue before it; the germline J gene fills it in. The rearrangement joins TRBV17 to TRBJ2-5, with D possibly TRBD2 on 5 matching bases. CDR1 and CDR2 (germline): MNHDT, YYDKIL. The CDR3 covers 14 residues. The V end was cut by 2 bases, the J end by 2 bases, with 8 bases between. The CDR3 is CASSRLGGQDTQYF. The covered CDR3 bases are TGTGCTAGCAGTAGACTGGGAGGCCAAGACACCCAGTAC.

Remarks on this clone: Mouse gene names and germline throughout. CDR3: CASSLTPSYEQYF. Partial CDR3 DNA: TGTGCCAGCTCTCTCACACCCTCCTATGAACAGTAC. The gene calls are TRBV12-2 and TRBJ2-7; D is undetermined. The CDR3 end lies 1 residue beyond the end of the read and is filled in from the germline J gene. The CDR3 extends over 13 amino acids. Germline V gene data show CDR1 as SGHLS and CDR2 as HYDKME. With 0 bases removed from V and 0 bases from J, the gap between germline ends came to 5 bases.